The T cell receptor (beta chain) under discussion was sequenced for a study of blood T cell repertoires in COVID-19. Study context: The samples span acute and convalescent COVID-19 from the United States, Italy and Spain.

Germline assignment: CDR1 SGHTA and CDR2 FQGNSA. V lost 7 bases, J lost 2 bases, and 15 bases lay in between. CDR3 length equals 14 residues. As processed by the authors: Counts of nucleated cells, estimated from reference gene primer amplification, were obtained. TCRdb's table, derived via immunoSEQ multiplex PCR, lists solely in-frame clones and lacks some. The V and J calls and clone size come from that table; D and trimming were worked out from the DNA. The table includes 190,000 or so clones, approximately 87% detected once. The chain couples TRBV7-2 to TRBJ2-7; tentatively, D is TRBD1 (5 bases). This receptor was obtained from a man in his forties with active or convalescent COVID-19. The specimen was peripheral blood. CDR3 region: CASTPGIVTYEQYF. In DNA, the CDR3 is TGTGCCAGCACCCCAGGGATAGTGACCTACGAGCAGTACTTC.